Shown below are 20 T cell receptor beta chains from a single sample sequenced in a study of T cells in Graves' hyperthyroidism and ophthalmopathy. It was RNA transcripts that yielded the amplified TCR beta CDR3 regions. TCR CDR3 regions were first amplified by RT-PCR with HTBI primers. TCRdb ran MiXCR on the multiplex PCR reads and lists one entry per CDR3 protein. This sample has approximately 640,000 distinct CDR3 sequences, with roughly a sixth found just once. The source material was blood. These receptors all come from a man aged 50 to 59 with Graves' hyperthyroidism.

J is TRBJ2-1 and V is TRBV4-3, with 7 bases lining up with TRBD1. This CDR3 is built from 13 residues. J was trimmed by 9 bases and V by 4 bases; bases with no gene match: 6. Germline-derived CDR1 and CDR2 are LGHNA and YSLEER. CDR3 DNA: TGCGCCAGCAGCCGGAGAGGGACAGTTGAGCAGTTCTTC. Its translation is CASSRRGTVEQFF.

This clonotype was observed at least ten times. The chain recombines TRBV28 with TRBJ1-5; D ambiguous. There are 14 residues in the CDR3. The V and J ends lost 2 bases and 10 bases respectively, with 15 bases between them. Germline CDR1 and CDR2: MDHEN and SYDVKM. The CDR3 bases are TGTGCCAGCAGTTTACCGGACGGCGTACGACCCCAGCATTTT. Translated: CASSLPDGVRPQHF.

This clonotype was counted a single time. The V and J genes are TRBV19 and TRBJ2-3; no definite D call. V was cut by 6 bases and J by 3 bases, with 10 bases left in between. The CDR3 loop spans 13 amino acids. The V gene's germline CDR1 is LNHDA and CDR2 SQIVND (reference sequence). Here the CDR3 DNA reads TGTGCCAGTAGATTAAAAGGAACAGATACGCAGTATTTT. As protein: CASRLKGTDTQYF.

The table lists this clonotype with many counts. The chain recombines TRBV19 with TRBJ2-4; 12 bases fit TRBD2. V was clipped by 4 bases and J by 2 bases; unmatched bases: 3. The CDR3 covers 16 residues. The germline gives CDR1 LNHDA, CDR2 SQIVND (reference sequence). The CDR3 nucleotides are TGTGCCAGTAGTACAGGACTAGCGGGATCCAAAAACATTCAGTACTTC. Translated, it gives CASSTGLAGSKNIQYF. Drawing the rest from reference TRBV19 and TRBJ2-4, the complete variable domain is DGGITQSPKYLFRKEGQNVTLSCEQNLNHDAMYWYRQDPGQGLRLIYYSQIVNDFQKGDIAEGYSVSREKKESFPLTVTSAQKNPTAFYLCASSTGLAGSKNIQYFGAGTRLSVL.

This clonotype was counted ten times or more. The chain combines TRBV28 with TRBJ2-1; 14 bases fit TRBD2. Per germline, CDR1 MDHEN and CDR2 SYDVKM. Germline trimming cut 4 bases from V and 8 bases from J; bases unmatched to any gene: 4. CDR3 length: 15 amino acids. The DNA for the CDR3 is TGTGCCAGCAGTTCACCGGGACTAGCGGGAGATGAGCAGTTCTTC. Translating it yields CASSSPGLAGDEQFF.

V usage is TRBV30 and J usage is TRBJ2-1; D tentatively reads TRBD1 or TRBD2 (5 bases each). This CDR3 spans 13 amino acids. Looked up from germline, CDR1 is GTSNPN and CDR2 is SVGIG (reference sequence). V was trimmed by 3 bases and J by 9 bases, leaving 15 bases between them. The CDR3 region is CAWRLGTRSEQFF. The CDR3 DNA reads as TGTGCCTGGAGGTTAGGGACCCGGAGTGAGCAGTTCTTC.

This clonotype came up many times. The V call is TRBV3-1, the J call TRBJ2-7; 8 bases line up with TRBD2. Germline V gene data show CDR1 as LGHDT and CDR2 as YNNKEL (reference sequence). V was clipped by 4 bases and J by 4 bases; unmatched bases: 12. The CDR3 has 16 residues. The CDR3 loop is CASSPLGAGAGYEQYF. In nucleotides, the CDR3 is TGTGCCAGCAGCCCCCTCGGAGCGGGAGCGGGGTACGAGCAGTACTTC.

At least ten counts were recorded for this clonotype. The CDR3 DNA follows: TGTGCCAGCAGCCTTAGACAGGGGAGTGAAAAACTGTTTTTT. Its protein is CASSLRQGSEKLFF. The gene calls are TRBV28 and TRBJ1-4; TRBD1 matches at 8 bases. V trimming: 6 bases; J trimming: 7 bases; junction bases outside the gene matches: 7. Germline-derived CDR1 and CDR2 are MDHEN and SYDVKM. The CDR3 covers 14 residues.

The chain is built from TRBV6-5 and TRBJ2-2; D unresolved. The V end lost 2 bases, the J end lost 0 bases, and 10 bases lay between the germline ends. The CDR3 is 16 amino acids. Germline CDR1 MNHEY, CDR2 SVGAGI. CDR3: CASSYVAGSNTGELFF. CDR3 nucleotides: TGTGCCAGCAGTTACGTCGCAGGCTCGAACACCGGGGAGCTGTTTTTT.

This clonotype was observed many times. The V gene is TRBV2, the J gene TRBJ2-3; TRBD1 is a possible D gene (7 bases). The CDR3 consists of 15 residues. CDR1 is SNHLY, CDR2 FYNNEI, per germline. Trimming pared 4 bases from V and 4 bases from J, leaving 15 bases between. Here the CDR3 reads CASSVAQGEADTQYF. Written as DNA, the CDR3 is TGTGCCAGCAGTGTGGCCCAGGGGGAGGCAGATACGCAGTATTTT.

This clonotype was seen only a few times. This chain connects TRBV6-4 to TRBJ2-3; D tentatively reads TRBD1 or TRBD2 (5 bases each). The CDR3 consists of 14 residues. Per germline, CDR1 MRHNA and CDR2 SNTAGT. Between the trimmed V and J ends, which lost 4 bases and 0 bases, there was a span of 8 bases. The CDR3 loop reads CASSGDASTDTQYF. CDR3 in DNA: TGTGCCAGCAGTGGGGACGCGAGCACAGATACGCAGTATTTT.

This clonotype has at least ten counts. The CDR3 sequence is CASTLQGAGGYTF. The CDR3 DNA sequence: TGTGCCAGCACCTTACAGGGGGCTGGAGGCTACACCTTC. The chain has TRBV12-3 or TRBV12-4 and TRBJ1-2; TRBD1 matches at 9 bases. This CDR3 contains 13 residues. Germline trimming cut 7 bases from V and 8 bases from J; bases unmatched to any gene: 8.

This clonotype has ten or more counts. This chain links TRBV2 with TRBJ2-5; 12 positions agree with TRBD2. Germline trimming cut 7 bases from V and 2 bases from J; bases unmatched to any gene: 5. Germline assignment: CDR1 SNHLY and CDR2 FYNNEI. The CDR3 spans 15 residues. The CDR3 sequence: CASTYGLAGQETQYF. The CDR3 bases are TGTGCCAGCACCTACGGACTAGCGGGGCAAGAGACCCAGTACTTC.

This clonotype was counted many times. The chain carries TRBV28 and TRBJ2-3; tentatively, D is TRBD2 (7 bases). The CDR3 has 16 residues. Trimming took 4 bases from V and 1 from J, leaving 15 bases between them. Germline loops: CDR1 MDHEN, CDR2 SYDVKM. The CDR3 bases are TGTGCCAGCAGTTCCCCGGGGGGCGCACGCACAGATACGCAGTATTTT. As protein: CASSSPGGARTDTQYF.

CDR3 protein: CASSATGGARNEQFF. The CDR3 DNA sequence: TGTGCCAGTAGTGCGACAGGGGGTGCCCGCAATGAGCAGTTCTTC. V usage is TRBV19 and J usage is TRBJ2-1; 9 bases are a match to TRBD1. Trimming took 5 bases from V and 6 from J; bases not matched to a gene: 8. The CDR3 is 15 amino acids. Germline CDR1 is LNHDA and CDR2 is SQIVND (reference sequence).

The chain recombines TRBV7-2 with TRBJ2-1; TRBD2 matches 11 bases. J was trimmed by 0 bases and V by 4 bases; bases with no gene match: 5. The CDR3 is made up of 17 amino acids. Per the germline V gene, CDR1 is SGHTA and CDR2 is FQGNSA. CDR3 amino acids: CASSSGLADLSYNEQFF. In nucleotides, the CDR3 is TGTGCCAGCAGCTCGGGACTAGCGGACCTCTCCTACAATGAGCAGTTCTTC. Complete variable domain (other parts from reference TRBV7-2 and TRBJ2-1): GAGVSQSPSNKVTEKGKDVELRCDPISGHTALYWYRQSLGQGLEFLIYFQGNSAPDKSGLPSDRFSAERTGGSVSTLTIQRTQQEDSAVYLCASSSGLADLSYNEQFFGPGTRLTVL.

This clonotype was seen only a few times. V is TRBV7-8 and J is TRBJ2-7; D not certain. Trimming took off 1 base at V and 2 bases at J, with 12 bases between the two ends. Germline values: CDR1 SGHVS, CDR2 FQNEAQ. This CDR3 region has 15 residues. For the CDR3, the DNA is TGTGCCAGCAGCTTAGAACGGTCCACCGCCTACGAGCAGTACTTC. It yields the protein CASSLERSTAYEQYF.

This clonotype was seen a single time. The junction and the germline gene differ at one end; a read error may be behind it. The V and J genes are TRBV9 and TRBJ2-1; D gene unclear. Germline-derived CDR1 and CDR2 are SGDLS and YYNGEE. The CDR3 contains 15 residues. Written as DNA, the CDR3 is TGTGCCAGCAGCGTAGTGACAAGTCCCTACAATGAGCACTTCTTC. It is translated as CASSVVTSPYNEHFF.

The table lists this clonotype with many counts. V usage is TRBV2 and J usage is TRBJ2-1, with TRBD1 matching 9 bases. The CDR3 spans 14 residues. The germline V gene encodes CDR1 SNHLY and CDR2 FYNNEI. The V gene end was trimmed by 6 bases and the J gene end by 0 bases; junction bases not matched to a gene: 0. CDR3 bases: TGTGCCAGCAGGGGACAGGGCTCCTACAATGAGCAGTTCTTC. Protein product: CASRGQGSYNEQFF.

This chain connects TRBV7-3 to TRBJ2-1; D is perhaps TRBD1 (5 bases). V was trimmed by 6 bases and J by 8 bases, leaving 14 bases between them. The length of the CDR3 is 13 residues. Germline V gene sequence: CDR1 SGHTA, CDR2 FQGTGA. The CDR3 is CASSTGPGHEQFF. The CDR3 coding sequence is TGTGCCAGCAGTACCGGACCAGGGCATGAGCAGTTCTTC.